This T cell receptor beta chain was retrieved from a study of blood T cell repertoires in COVID-19. At the level of the study: Specimens from acute and convalescent COVID-19 originated in the United States, Italy and Spain. The cDNA or gDNA used as material had been derived from T cells, B-cell-depleted T cells, or PBMCs.

With 3 bases removed from V and 7 bases from J, the gap between germline ends came to 10 bases. Per the germline V gene, CDR1 is SEHNR and CDR2 is FQNEAQ (reference sequence). The CDR3 has 13 amino acids. In the authors' methods: Estimated nucleated cell counts came from reference gene primer amplification. Libraries were prepared by immunoSEQ multiplex PCR; TCRdb keeps only in-frame clonotypes and omits some of them. V, J and clone size are those of that table, while D and trimming were read from the DNA. Of 130,000 to 150,000 clones in the sample, around 80% were seen once. Material: peripheral blood. The V gene is TRBV7-9, the J gene TRBJ1-5, with D possibly matching TRBD1 (5 bases). The sequence was obtained from a human donor in a cohort sampled during active COVID-19. The CDR3 DNA is TGTGCCAGCAGCTTGGGGCCGAGGCAGCCCCAGCATTTT. This translates into CASSLGPRQPQHF.